A single sample gave rise to the 17 T cell receptor beta chains below, sequenced in a study of cytomegalovirus exposure and HLA in healthy donors. PCR used 60 Vbeta primers and 13 Jbeta primers. Profiled with immunoSEQ multiplex PCR; TCRdb holds only in-frame clones, not every one. The table shows roughly 80,000 clones, with 70% to 80% occurring only once. The specimen was PBMCs. The receptors originated from a man in his forties in good health and CMV-seronegative.

The V gene is TRBV5-1, the J gene TRBJ2-1; 8 positions match TRBD1. CDR1 and CDR2 (germline): SGHRS, YFSETQ. CDR3 length equals 15 residues. Germline trimming cut 1 base from V and 0 bases from J; bases unmatched to any gene: 0. CDR3 nucleotides: TGCGCCAGCAGCTTGACAGGGGGCTCCTACAATGAGCAGTTCTTC. Translation: CASSLTGGSYNEQFF.

V gene TRBV5-4 combines with J gene TRBJ2-7; D may be TRBD2 (7 bases). Germline V gives CDR1 SGHNT, CDR2 YYREEE (reference sequence). V was trimmed by 0 bases and J by 4 bases, leaving 11 bases between them. The CDR3 sequence is 14 residues long. The CDR3 DNA is TGTGCCAGCAGCTTGGCGGGGGGCCTATACGAGCAGTACTTC. Its translation is CASSLAGGLYEQYF.

This clone has just a few counts. The chain carries TRBV6-5 and TRBJ1-2, with a tentative D call TRBD1 (5 bases). The CDR3 has 14 amino acids. CDR1 and CDR2 from the germline V gene are MNHEY and SVGAGI. Trimming took 7 bases from V and 7 from J, leaving 19 bases between them. DNA of the CDR3: TGTGCCAGCACCCACGGGCAGGGTGTGGGTGGCTACACCTTC. The encoded protein is CASTHGQGVGGYTF.

CDR3 protein: CASSPGGTTDTQYF. CDR3 nucleotides: TGTGCCAGCAGCCCCGGGGGGACTACAGATACGCAGTATTTT. The chain couples TRBV7-3 to TRBJ2-3; 7 bases fit TRBD2. The CDR3 extends over 14 amino acids. J lost 3 bases, V lost 5 bases, and 5 bases had no gene match. Germline V CDR1 and CDR2: SGHTA, FQGTGA.

Points on this clone: Germline is not matched at one junction end, which may reflect a read error. The V and J genes are TRBV7-8 and TRBJ1-5; D ambiguous. The CDR3 contains 13 residues. Germline lookup yields CDR1 SGHVS and CDR2 FQNEAQ. In DNA, the CDR3 is TGTGCCAGCAGCTCCCCAGGCAATCAGTCCCAGCATTTT. Translating it yields CASSSPGNQSQHF.

This chain connects TRBV10-3 to TRBJ2-3; tentative D call: TRBD1 (5 bases). CDR1 and CDR2 from the germline V gene are ENHRY and SYGVKD. V was cut by 3 bases and J by 5 bases, with 15 bases left in between. This CDR3 has 15 residues. The CDR3 sequence: CAISDTRDFGDTQYF. The CDR3 nucleotides are TGTGCCATCAGTGATACCAGGGATTTTGGAGATACGCAGTATTTT.

The chain has TRBV7-3 and TRBJ2-5; unclear D gene. This CDR3 is built from 13 residues. The ends were cut back, 5 bases at V and 2 bases at J, with 9 bases in the middle. The V gene's germline CDR1 is SGHTA and CDR2 FQGTGA. The CDR3 sequence: CASSPGSQETQYF. The CDR3 nucleotides read TGTGCCAGCAGCCCCGGGTCTCAAGAGACCCAGTACTTC.

The table lists this clone with a few counts. The chain couples TRBV29-1 to TRBJ2-3, with 12 positions matching TRBD2. Unmatched junction bases numbered 8, after V lost 0 bases and J lost 4 bases. The CDR3 runs 17 residues. Germline assignment: CDR1 SQVTM and CDR2 ANQGSEA. The CDR3, as DNA: TGCAGCGTTGAAGATCTTCTAGCGGGGGGGCGTCCAGATACGCAGTATTTT. Protein: CSVEDLLAGGRPDTQYF.

V is TRBV6-4 and J is TRBJ2-3, with 11 bases matching TRBD1. Trimming took 5 bases from V and 4 from J; bases not matched to a gene: 5. CDR3 length equals 15 residues. Germline V gene lookup returns CDR1 MRHNA and CDR2 SNTAGT. CDR3 amino acids: CASSRGQGAADTQYF. The CDR3 DNA follows: TGTGCCAGCAGTCGCGGACAGGGGGCGGCAGATACGCAGTATTTT.

This clone has a handful of counts. The chain carries TRBV4-1 and TRBJ1-3, with D possibly being TRBD1 (5 bases). The germline CDR1 and CDR2 sequences are MGHRA and YSYEKL. Trimming took 2 bases from V and 0 from J, leaving 14 bases between them. CDR3 length: 17 amino acids. The CDR3, as DNA: TGCGCCAGCAGCCAAACGAGGGGACTCTACTCTGGAAACACCATATATTTT. Translating gives CASSQTRGLYSGNTIYF.

The chain links TRBV23-1 to TRBJ2-3; 7 bases map to TRBD2. TRBV23-1 is an ORF, with its function uncertain. CDR3 length: 14 amino acids. The V and J ends lost 4 bases and 8 bases, in that order; junction bases with no gene match: 9. CDR3 loop: CASSPSGGEGTQYF. CDR3 nucleotides: TGCGCCAGCAGTCCTAGCGGTGGGGAGGGTACGCAGTATTTT.

The gene calls are TRBV4-1 and TRBJ2-3; 12 bases line up with TRBD2. The CDR3 sequence is 19 residues long. The germline V gene has CDR1 MGHRA and CDR2 YSYEKL. The J segment lost 0 bases and the V segment lost 2 bases, leaving 9 bases of the junction unmatched. CDR3: CASSQLGASGGESTDTQYF. The DNA of the CDR3 is TGCGCCAGCAGCCAACTCGGGGCTAGCGGGGGGGAGAGCACAGATACGCAGTATTTT.

This rearrangement joins TRBV7-6 to TRBJ1-1; TRBD1 agrees at 12 bases. The germline gives CDR1 SGHVS, CDR2 FNYEAQ. The J segment lost 6 bases and the V segment lost 4 bases, leaving 3 bases of the junction unmatched. There are 14 residues in the CDR3. The CDR3 sequence: CASSSGQGAPEAFF. CDR3 bases: TGTGCCAGCAGCTCGGGACAGGGGGCTCCTGAAGCTTTCTTT.

V and J are TRBV5-1 and TRBJ1-2, with D hard to call. Trimming cost V 0 bases and J 7 bases, with 13 bases left between them. This CDR3 is 14 amino acids long. Germline CDR1 SGHRS, CDR2 YFSETQ. The CDR3 spells CASSLEPGLLGYTF. For the CDR3, the DNA is TGCGCCAGCAGCTTGGAACCAGGTCTCCTTGGCTACACCTTC.

This clone was detected only a few times. J is TRBJ1-3 and V is TRBV6-1; TRBD1 matches at 11 bases. Per germline, CDR1 MNHNS and CDR2 SASEGT. The V and J ends lost 7 bases and 4 bases, in that order; junction bases with no gene match: 6. This CDR3 comprises 15 residues. DNA for the CDR3: TGTGCCAGCATCGGACAGGGGGCAGGAGGAAACACCATATATTTT. Its translation is CASIGQGAGGNTIYF.

Written as DNA, the CDR3 is TGTGCCAGCAGCTTAGGGGGGACTCCCCACGAGCAGTACTTC. As protein: CASSLGGTPHEQYF. This chain joins TRBV7-6 and TRBJ2-7; D possibly corresponds to TRBD2 (6 bases). The length of the CDR3 is 14 residues. V was cut by 1 base and J by 5 bases, with 12 bases left in between. Germline lookup yields CDR1 SGHVS and CDR2 FNYEAQ.

This clone was picked up one time. The chain employs TRBV25-1 and TRBJ2-1; tentatively, D is TRBD2 (5 bases). V gave up 8 bases and J gave up 8 bases, with 16 bases separating them. This CDR3 has 13 residues. Germline lookup yields CDR1 MGHDK and CDR2 SYGVNS. In nucleotides, the CDR3 is TGTGCCAGCTCTAGTCCGGGAAGGGATGAGCAGTTCTTC. The encoded protein is CASSSPGRDEQFF.